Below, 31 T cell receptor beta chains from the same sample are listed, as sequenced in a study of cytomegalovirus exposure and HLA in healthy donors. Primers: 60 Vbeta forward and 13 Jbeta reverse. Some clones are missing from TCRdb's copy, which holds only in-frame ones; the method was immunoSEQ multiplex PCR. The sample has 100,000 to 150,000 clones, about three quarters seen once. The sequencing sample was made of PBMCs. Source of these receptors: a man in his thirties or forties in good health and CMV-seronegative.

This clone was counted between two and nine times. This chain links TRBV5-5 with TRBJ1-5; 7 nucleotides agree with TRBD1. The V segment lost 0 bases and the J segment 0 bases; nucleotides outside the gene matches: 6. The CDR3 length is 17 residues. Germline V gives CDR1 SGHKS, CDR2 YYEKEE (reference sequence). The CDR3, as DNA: TGTGCCAGCAGCTTGGGTACAGGGGTCTATAGCAATCAGCCCCAGCATTTT. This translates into CASSLGTGVYSNQPQHF.

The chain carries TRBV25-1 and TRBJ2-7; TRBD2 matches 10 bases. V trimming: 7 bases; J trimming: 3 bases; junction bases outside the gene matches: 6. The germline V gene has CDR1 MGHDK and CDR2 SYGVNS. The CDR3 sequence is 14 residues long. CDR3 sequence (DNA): TGTGCCAGCAAGTTGGCTAGCGGGGGCTACGAGCAGTACTTC. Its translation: CASKLASGGYEQYF.

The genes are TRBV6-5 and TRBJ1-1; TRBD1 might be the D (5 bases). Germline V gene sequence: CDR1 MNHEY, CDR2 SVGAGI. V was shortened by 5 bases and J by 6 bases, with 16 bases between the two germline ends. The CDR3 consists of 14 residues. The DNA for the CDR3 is TGTGCCAGCAGTGAATTTGGGGCCAACCCTGAAGCTTTCTTT. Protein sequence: CASSEFGANPEAFF.

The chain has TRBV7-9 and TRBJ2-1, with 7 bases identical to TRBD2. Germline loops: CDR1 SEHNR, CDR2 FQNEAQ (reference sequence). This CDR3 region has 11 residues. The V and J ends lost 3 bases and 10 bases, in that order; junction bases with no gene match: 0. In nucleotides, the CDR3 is TGTGCCAGCAGCTTCGGGGGGGAGCAGTTCTTC. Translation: CASSFGGEQFF.

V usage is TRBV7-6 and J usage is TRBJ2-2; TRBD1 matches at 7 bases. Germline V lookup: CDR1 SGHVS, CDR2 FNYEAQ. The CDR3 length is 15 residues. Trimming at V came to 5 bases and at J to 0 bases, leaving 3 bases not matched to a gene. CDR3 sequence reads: CASSQGTANTGELFF. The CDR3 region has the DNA TGTGCCAGCAGCCAGGGGACAGCGAACACCGGGGAGCTGTTTTTT.

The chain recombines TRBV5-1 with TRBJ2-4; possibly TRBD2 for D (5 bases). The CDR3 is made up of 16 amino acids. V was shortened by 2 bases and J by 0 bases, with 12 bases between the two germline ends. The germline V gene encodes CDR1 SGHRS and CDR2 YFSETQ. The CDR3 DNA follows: TGCGCCAGCAGCTTAGAGGGCGGCCTAGCCAAAAACATTCAGTACTTC. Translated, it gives CASSLEGGLAKNIQYF.

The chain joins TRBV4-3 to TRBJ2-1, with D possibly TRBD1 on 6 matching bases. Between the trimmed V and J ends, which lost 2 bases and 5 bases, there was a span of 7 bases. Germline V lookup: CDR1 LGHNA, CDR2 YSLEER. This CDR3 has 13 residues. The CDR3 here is CASSQQGNNEQFF. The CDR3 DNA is TGCGCCAGCAGCCAACAGGGGAACAATGAGCAGTTCTTC.

The CDR3 reads CAWTTGTGYDTIYF. DNA of the CDR3: TGTGCCTGGACTACCGGGACAGGGTACGACACCATATATTTT. This chain joins TRBV30 and TRBJ1-3; the match to TRBD1 covers 9 bases. Trimming removed 4 bases from V and 8 bases from J; junction bases left unmatched: 9. Per germline, CDR1 GTSNPN and CDR2 SVGIG (reference sequence). The CDR3 totals 14 residues.

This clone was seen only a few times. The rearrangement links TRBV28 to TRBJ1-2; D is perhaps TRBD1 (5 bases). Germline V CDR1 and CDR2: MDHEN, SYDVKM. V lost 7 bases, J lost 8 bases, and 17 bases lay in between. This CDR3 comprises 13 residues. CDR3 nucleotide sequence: TGTGCCAGCACCGCACAGGTGGCAGGAGGCTACACCTTC. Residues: CASTAQVAGGYTF.

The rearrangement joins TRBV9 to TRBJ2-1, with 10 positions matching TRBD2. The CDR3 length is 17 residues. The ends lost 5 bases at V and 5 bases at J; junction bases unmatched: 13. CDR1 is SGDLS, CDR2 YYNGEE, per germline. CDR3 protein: CASSFTITSGEDNEQFF. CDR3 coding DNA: TGTGCCAGCAGTTTTACAATAACTAGCGGGGAGGACAATGAGCAGTTCTTC. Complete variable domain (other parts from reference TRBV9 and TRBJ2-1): DSGVTQTPKHLITATGQRVTLRCSPRSGDLSVYWYQQSLDQGLQFLIQYYNGEERAKGNILERFSAQQFPDLHSELNLSSLELGDSALYFCASSFTITSGEDNEQFFGPGTRLTVL.

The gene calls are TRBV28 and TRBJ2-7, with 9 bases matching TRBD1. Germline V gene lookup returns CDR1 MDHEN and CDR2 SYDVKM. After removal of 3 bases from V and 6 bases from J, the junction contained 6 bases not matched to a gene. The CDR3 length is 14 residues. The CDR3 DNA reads TGTGCCAGCAGTTTCCGGAACAGGGGGCTCGAGCAGTACTTC. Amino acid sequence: CASSFRNRGLEQYF.

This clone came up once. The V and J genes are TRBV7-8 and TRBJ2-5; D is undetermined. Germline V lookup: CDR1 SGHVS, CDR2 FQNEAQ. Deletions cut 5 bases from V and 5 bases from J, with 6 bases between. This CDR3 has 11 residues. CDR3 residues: CASSPRETQYF. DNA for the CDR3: TGTGCCAGCAGCCCTAGGGAGACCCAGTACTTC.

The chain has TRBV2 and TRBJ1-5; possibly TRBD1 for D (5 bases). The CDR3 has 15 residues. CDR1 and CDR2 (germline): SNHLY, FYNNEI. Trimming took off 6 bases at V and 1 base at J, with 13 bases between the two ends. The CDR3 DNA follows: TGTGCCAGCAGGAAAGGACACTCAAGCAATCAGCCCCAGCATTTT. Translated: CASRKGHSSNQPQHF.

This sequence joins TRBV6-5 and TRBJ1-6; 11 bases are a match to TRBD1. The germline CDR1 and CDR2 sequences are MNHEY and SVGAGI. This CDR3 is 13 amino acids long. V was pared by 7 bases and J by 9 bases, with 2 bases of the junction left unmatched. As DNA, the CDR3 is TGTGCCAGCACGGGACAGGGGGTTTCACCCCTCCACTTT. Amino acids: CASTGQGVSPLHF.

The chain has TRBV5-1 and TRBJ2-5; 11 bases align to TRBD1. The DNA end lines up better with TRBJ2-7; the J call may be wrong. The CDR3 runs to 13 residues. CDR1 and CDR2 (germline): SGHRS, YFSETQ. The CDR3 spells CASSDRGPYEQYF. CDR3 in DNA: TGCGCCAGCTCGGACAGGGGGCCGTACGAGCAGTACTTC.

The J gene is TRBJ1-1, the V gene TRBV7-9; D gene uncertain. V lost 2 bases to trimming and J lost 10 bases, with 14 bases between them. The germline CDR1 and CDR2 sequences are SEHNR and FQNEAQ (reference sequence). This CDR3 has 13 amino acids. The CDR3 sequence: CASSLMSSYGAFF. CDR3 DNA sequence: TGTGCCAGCAGCTTAATGTCTTCCTACGGAGCTTTCTTT. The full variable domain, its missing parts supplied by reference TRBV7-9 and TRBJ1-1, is DTGVSQNPRHKITKRGQNVTFRCDPISEHNRLYWYRQTLGQGPEFLTYFQNEAQLEKSRLLSDRFSAERPKGSFSTLEIQRTEQGDSAMYLCASSLMSSYGAFFGQGTRLTVV.

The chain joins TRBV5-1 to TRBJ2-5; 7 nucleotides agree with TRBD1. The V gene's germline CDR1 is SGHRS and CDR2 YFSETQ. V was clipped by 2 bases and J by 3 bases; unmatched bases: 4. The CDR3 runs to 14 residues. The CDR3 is CASSFATGEETQYF. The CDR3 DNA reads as TGCGCCAGCAGCTTTGCCACAGGGGAAGAGACCCAGTACTTC.

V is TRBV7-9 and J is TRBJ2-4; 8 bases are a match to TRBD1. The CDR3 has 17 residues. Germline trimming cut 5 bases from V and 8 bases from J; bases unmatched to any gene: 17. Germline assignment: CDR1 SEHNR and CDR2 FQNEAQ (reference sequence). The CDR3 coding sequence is TGTGCCAGCAGCACCAGGACAGGGAAGGGGAATAGAGACATTCAGTACTTC. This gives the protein CASSTRTGKGNRDIQYF.

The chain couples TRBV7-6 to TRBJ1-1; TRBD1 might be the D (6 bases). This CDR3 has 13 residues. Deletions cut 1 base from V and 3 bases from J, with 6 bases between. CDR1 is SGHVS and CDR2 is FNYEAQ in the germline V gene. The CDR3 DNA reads TGTGCCAGCAGCTTAGGGACAGACACTGAAGCTTTCTTT. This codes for CASSLGTDTEAFF.

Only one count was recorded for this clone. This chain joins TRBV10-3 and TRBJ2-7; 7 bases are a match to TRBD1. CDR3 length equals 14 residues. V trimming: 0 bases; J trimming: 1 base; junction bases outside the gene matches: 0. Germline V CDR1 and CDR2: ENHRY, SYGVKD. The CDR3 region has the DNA TGTGCCATCAGTGAGTCGGGACAGTCCTACGAGCAGTACTTC. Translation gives CAISESGQSYEQYF.

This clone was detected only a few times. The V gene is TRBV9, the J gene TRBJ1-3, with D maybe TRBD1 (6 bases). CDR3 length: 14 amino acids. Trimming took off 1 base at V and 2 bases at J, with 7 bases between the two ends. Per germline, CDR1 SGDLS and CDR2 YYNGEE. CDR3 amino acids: CASSVSGAGNTIYF. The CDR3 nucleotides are TGTGCCAGCAGCGTATCAGGGGCTGGAAACACCATATATTTT.

CDR3 nucleotides: TGCGCCAGCAGTATGGGACAGGGAGTAAAAGCTTTCTTT. Amino acids: CASSMGQGVKAFF. This sequence joins TRBV10-2 and TRBJ1-1, with 9 positions matching TRBD1. The junction had 7 bases not matched to a gene; V was cut back by 5 bases and J by 9 bases. This CDR3 is built from 13 residues. CDR1 and CDR2 from the germline V gene are WSHSY and SAAADI.

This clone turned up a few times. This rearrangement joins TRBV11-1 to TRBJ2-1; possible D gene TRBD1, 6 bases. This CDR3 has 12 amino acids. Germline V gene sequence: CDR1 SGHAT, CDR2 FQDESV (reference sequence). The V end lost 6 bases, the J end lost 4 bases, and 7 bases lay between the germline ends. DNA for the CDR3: TGTGCCAGCAGGAGGGGGTACAATGAGCAGTTCTTC. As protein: CASRRGYNEQFF.

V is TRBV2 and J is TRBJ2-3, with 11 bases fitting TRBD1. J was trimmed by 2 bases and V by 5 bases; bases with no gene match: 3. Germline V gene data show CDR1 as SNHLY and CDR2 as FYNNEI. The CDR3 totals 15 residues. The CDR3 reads CASSWTGGITDTQYF. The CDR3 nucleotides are TGTGCCAGCAGTTGGACAGGGGGCATCACAGATACGCAGTATTTT.

The CDR3 spells CASSLDLAEAFF. The CDR3 DNA reads TGTGCCAGCAGCTTAGATCTTGCTGAAGCTTTCTTT. This chain links TRBV11-2 with TRBJ1-1; D is unclear. This CDR3 is 12 amino acids long. Deletions cut 0 bases from V and 6 bases from J, with 5 bases between. The V gene's germline CDR1 is SGHAT and CDR2 FQNNGV. Looking up the rest from reference TRBV11-2 and TRBJ1-1 gives the full variable domain: EAGVAQSPRYKIIEKRQSVAFWCNPISGHATLYWYQQILGQGPKLLIQFQNNGVVDDSQLPKDRFSAERLKGVDSTLKIQPAKLEDSAVYLCASSLDLAEAFFGQGTRLTVV.

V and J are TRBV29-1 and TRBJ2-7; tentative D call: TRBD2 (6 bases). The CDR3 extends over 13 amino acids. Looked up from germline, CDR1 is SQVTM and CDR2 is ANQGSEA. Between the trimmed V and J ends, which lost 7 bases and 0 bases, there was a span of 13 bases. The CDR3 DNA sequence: TGCAGCGGGTTACTTAGCGGCTCCTACGAGCAGTACTTC. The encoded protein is CSGLLSGSYEQYF.

The CDR3 nucleotides are TGTGCCAGCAGACCGTCGGCGGGGCTTTCCTACGAGCAGTACTTC. It yields the protein CASRPSAGLSYEQYF. This sequence joins TRBV6-5 and TRBJ2-7; D is possibly TRBD2 (6 bases). The germline V and J ends were trimmed by 6 bases and 1 base, with 16 bases remaining between them. The CDR3 has 15 amino acids. Germline V gene sequence: CDR1 MNHEY, CDR2 SVGAGI.

CDR3 nucleotide sequence: TGTGCCAGCAGCCAAGACCGGGGGGCCTCTGGAAACACCATATATTTT. Amino acid sequence: CASSQDRGASGNTIYF. The genes are TRBV4-2 and TRBJ1-3; D perhaps matches TRBD1 (6 bases). The CDR3 has 16 residues. The germline V gene encodes CDR1 LGHNA and CDR2 YNFKEQ. Between the trimmed V and J ends, which lost 0 bases and 0 bases, there was a span of 9 bases.

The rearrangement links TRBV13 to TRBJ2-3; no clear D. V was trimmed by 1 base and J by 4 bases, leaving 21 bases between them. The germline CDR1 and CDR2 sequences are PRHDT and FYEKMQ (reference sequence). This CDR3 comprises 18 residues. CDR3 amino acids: CASSLVSVGLEVSDTQYF. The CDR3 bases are TGTGCCAGCAGCTTAGTAAGTGTCGGCCTCGAGGTATCAGATACGCAGTATTTT.

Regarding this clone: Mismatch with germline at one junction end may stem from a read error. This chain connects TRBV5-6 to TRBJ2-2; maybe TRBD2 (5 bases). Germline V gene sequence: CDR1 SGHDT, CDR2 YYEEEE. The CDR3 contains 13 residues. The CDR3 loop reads CASSSVATGELLF. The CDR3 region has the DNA TGTGCCAGCAGCTCAGTAGCGACCGGGGAGCTGCTTTTT.

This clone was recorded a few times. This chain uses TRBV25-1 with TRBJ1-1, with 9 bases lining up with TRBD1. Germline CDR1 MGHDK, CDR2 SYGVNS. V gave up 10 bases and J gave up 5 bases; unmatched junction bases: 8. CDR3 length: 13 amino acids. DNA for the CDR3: TGTGCCAATCTAGACAGGGGGATTACTGAAGCTTTCTTT. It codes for CANLDRGITEAFF.